The 20 T cell receptor beta chains given below trace back to one sample, sequenced in a study of T cells in Graves' hyperthyroidism and ophthalmopathy. TCR beta CDR3 regions were amplified from RNA. The HTBI primer set served for first-round RT-PCR of the TCR CDR3. Each CDR3 protein gets one entry after TCRdb re-called the multiplex PCR reads with MiXCR. The sample comprises some 350,000 distinct CDR3 sequences, over 12% of which are singletons, and approximately 20% rests with the top ten. Sequences were obtained from blood. Source of these receptors: a woman aged 55-70 years with Graves' ophthalmopathy.

The rearrangement links TRBV9 to TRBJ1-3; D not certain. Deletions cut 2 bases from V and 0 bases from J, with 9 bases between. CDR1 and CDR2 from the germline V gene are SGDLS and YYNGEE. CDR3 length: 15 amino acids. CDR3 sequence: CASSVGDDSGNTIYF. The CDR3 nucleotides are TGTGCCAGCAGCGTCGGCGACGACTCTGGAAACACCATATATTTT.

This clonotype came up a few times. The CDR3, as DNA: TGCAGTGCTAGAGACCGGGACAGGGGGCCGCACGAGCAGTACTTC. Its protein product is CSARDRDRGPHEQYF. The V and J genes are TRBV20-1 and TRBJ2-7; 12 nucleotides align to TRBD1. The CDR3 loop spans 15 amino acids. Trimming took 0 bases from V and 5 from J; bases not matched to a gene: 5. Germline lookup yields CDR1 DFQATT and CDR2 SNEGSKA (reference sequence).

The rearrangement uses TRBV29-1 and TRBJ2-7; the match to TRBD1 covers 12 bases. The V segment lost 6 bases and the J segment 7 bases; nucleotides outside the gene matches: 10. CDR3 size: 14 residues. Per germline, CDR1 SQVTM and CDR2 ANQGSEA. For the CDR3, the DNA is TGCAGCGTCCGACTGGGACAGGGGGCGAGGGAGCAGTACTTC. It encodes CSVRLGQGAREQYF.

This clonotype showed up many times. The V call is TRBV4-1, the J call TRBJ1-1; 7 nucleotides line up with TRBD1. This CDR3 is built from 16 residues. Germline V CDR1 and CDR2: MGHRA, YSYEKL. Trimming removed 0 bases from V and 4 bases from J; junction bases left unmatched: 8. This CDR3 reads CASSQERARGTTEAFF. The CDR3 nucleotides read TGCGCCAGCAGCCAAGAGCGGGCCAGGGGGACCACTGAAGCTTTCTTT.

Ten or more counts support this clonotype. The V gene is TRBV29-1, the J gene TRBJ2-1; 8 bases are shared with TRBD2. The trim removed 6 bases at V and 4 bases at J, leaving 5 bases unmatched. CDR1 and CDR2 from the germline V gene are SQVTM and ANQGSEA. CDR3 length: 13 residues. For the CDR3, the DNA is TGCAGCGTGACTAGCGAATCTTACAATGAGCAGTTCTTC. It codes for CSVTSESYNEQFF.

For this clonotype: A read error is possible here, since a much larger clone lies one base away. V is TRBV29-1 and J is TRBJ2-3; D gene uncertain. V gave up 3 bases and J gave up 1 base, with 8 bases separating them. Germline CDR1 and CDR2: SQVTM and ANQGSEA. The CDR3 has 13 amino acids. The chain's CDR3 is CSVDKGGTDTQYF. The CDR3 nucleotides read TGCAGCGTTGATAAGGGCGGCACAGATACGCAGTATTTT.

The table lists this clonotype with a count of one. This rearrangement joins TRBV29-1 to TRBJ2-1; TRBD2 matches at 14 bases. From germline, CDR1 is SQVTM and CDR2 ANQGSEA. This CDR3 region has 18 residues. J gave up 3 bases and V 2 bases, and 9 bases lay outside the gene matches. DNA for the CDR3: TGCAGCGTTGAACGGGGGGGACTAGCGGGAGTAGACTACAATGAGCAGTTCTTC. Translating gives CSVERGGLAGVDYNEQFF.

The V gene is TRBV3-1, the J gene TRBJ1-2; D might be TRBD1 (5 bases). Trimming took off 3 bases at V and 3 bases at J, with 8 bases between the two ends. The CDR3 is 13 residues long. Germline V gives CDR1 LGHDT, CDR2 YNNKEL (reference sequence). CDR3 region: CASSHGRDYGYTF. DNA for the CDR3: TGTGCCAGCAGCCATGGCAGGGACTATGGCTACACCTTC.

This clonotype was found many times. The chain uses TRBV2 and TRBJ2-5; TRBD2 matches at 9 bases. The CDR3 extends over 12 amino acids. CDR1 is SNHLY, CDR2 FYNNEI, per germline. J was trimmed by 11 bases and V by 6 bases; bases with no gene match: 7. Here the CDR3 DNA reads TGTGCCAGCAGGGAACTAGCGGGTCGTCAGTACTTC. Translated, it gives CASRELAGRQYF.

This clonotype has a count of ten or more. This chain joins TRBV20-1 and TRBJ1-6, with D unclear. CDR1 and CDR2 (germline): DFQATT, SNEGSKA (reference sequence). The length of the CDR3 is 12 residues. V shed 6 bases and J shed 5 bases, with 8 bases lying between them. For the CDR3, the DNA is TGCAGTGCCGAAGGGCATAATTCACCCCTCCACTTT. It is translated as CSAEGHNSPLHF.

The chain carries TRBV7-9 and TRBJ1-1, with D possibly matching TRBD1 (6 bases). V gave up 2 bases and J gave up 11 bases, with 12 bases separating them. Germline lookup yields CDR1 SEHNR and CDR2 FQNEAQ (reference sequence). This CDR3 spans 12 amino acids. For the CDR3, the DNA is TGTGCCAGCAGCTTATCAGGGGCGCCGGCTTTCTTT. Protein product: CASSLSGAPAFF.

The chain combines TRBV18 with TRBJ1-4; TRBD1 aligns across 7 bases. After removal of 1 base from V and 5 bases from J, the junction contained 4 bases not matched to a gene. Looked up from germline, CDR1 is KGHSH and CDR2 is LQKENI. CDR3 size: 15 residues. The CDR3 DNA is TGTGCCAGCTCACCACTTGGACAGGAGAATGAAAAACTGTTTTTT. This translates into CASSPLGQENEKLFF.

This clonotype was counted only a few times. The chain joins TRBV7-6 to TRBJ2-1, with 12 nucleotides matching TRBD2. Germline lookup yields CDR1 SGHVS and CDR2 FNYEAQ. V shed 0 bases, J shed 6 bases, and the junction held 12 bases outside the gene matches. CDR3 length equals 19 residues. The CDR3 here is CASSLAPPTSGRYSNEQFF. CDR3 nucleotide sequence: TGTGCCAGCAGCTTAGCGCCCCCGACTAGCGGGAGATATTCCAATGAGCAGTTCTTC. The full variable domain, rest sourced from reference TRBV7-6 and TRBJ2-1, is GAGVSQSPRYKVTKRGQDVALRCDPISGHVSLYWYRQALGQGPEFLTYFNYEAQQDKSGLPNDRFSAERPEGSISTLTIQRTEQRDSAMYRCASSLAPPTSGRYSNEQFFGPGTRLTVL.

This clonotype was detected a few times. The chain is built from TRBV6-1 and TRBJ2-5, with D maybe TRBD1 (5 bases). V lost 8 bases and J 2 bases, leaving 9 bases between the germline ends. The V gene's germline CDR1 is MNHNS and CDR2 SASEGT. This CDR3 spans 12 amino acids. The CDR3: CASGRTQETQYF. The CDR3 bases are TGTGCCAGCGGGCGGACACAAGAGACCCAGTACTTC.

The chain carries TRBV27 and TRBJ2-3, with TRBD2 matching over 7 bases. The germline gives CDR1 MNHEY, CDR2 SMNVEV (reference sequence). The CDR3 extends over 15 amino acids. V trimming: 2 bases; J trimming: 3 bases; junction bases outside the gene matches: 5. As DNA, the CDR3 is TGTGCCAGCAGTTTAAACCGGGGAGGGACAGATACGCAGTATTTT. Protein: CASSLNRGGTDTQYF.

As regards this clonotype: A much larger clone differs from this one at a single base, so this may be a read error. The chain links TRBV9 to TRBJ2-1; D gene ambiguous. Germline V gene data show CDR1 as SGDLS and CDR2 as YYNGEE. CDR3 length: 11 amino acids. V was clipped by 2 bases and J by 7 bases, with 4 bases between them. The CDR3 reads CASSVTNEQFF. The CDR3, as DNA: TGTGCCAGCAGCGTTACGAATGAGCAGTTCTTC.

This clonotype was detected once. The chain combines TRBV3-1 with TRBJ1-1; D perhaps matches TRBD1 (5 bases). Germline V gene sequence: CDR1 LGHDT, CDR2 YNNKEL (reference sequence). Trimming left V 6 bases short and J 0 bases short, with 20 bases between. The CDR3 covers 17 residues. As DNA, the CDR3 is TGTGCCAGCAGTAATACCGGGACGGTCAACTTGAACACTGAAGCTTTCTTT. Amino acid sequence: CASSNTGTVNLNTEAFF.

Points on this clonotype: A much bigger clone sits one base away, suggesting this may be a read error. The chain is built from TRBV20-1 and TRBJ1-4, with D possibly being TRBD1 (5 bases). The germline CDR1 and CDR2 sequences are DFQATT and SNEGSKA (reference sequence). Trimming removed 6 bases at V and 9 bases at J, with 14 bases between. The CDR3 contains 12 residues. The CDR3 region has the DNA TGCAGTGCAGGGGTAGGACCTAAAAAACTGTTTTTT. Its translation is CSAGVGPKKLFF.

This chain joins TRBV28 and TRBJ2-1; 13 bases match TRBD2. The CDR3 is 16 amino acids. The germline CDR1 and CDR2 sequences are MDHEN and SYDVKM. Trimming took 3 bases from V and 9 from J; bases not matched to a gene: 8. The CDR3 loop reads CASSFVGLAGEVEQFF. CDR3 DNA: TGTGCCAGCAGTTTCGTAGGACTAGCGGGAGAGGTTGAGCAGTTCTTC.

The rearrangement joins TRBV20-1 to TRBJ2-7, with 8 positions matching TRBD1. The CDR3 has 14 residues. CDR1 and CDR2 (germline): DFQATT, SNEGSKA (reference sequence). Trimming at V came to 5 bases and at J to 0 bases, leaving 6 bases not matched to a gene. The CDR3 sequence: CSAFRQGTSYEQYF. In DNA form, the CDR3 reads TGCAGTGCTTTTAGACAGGGGACCTCCTACGAGCAGTACTTC.